Listed below are T cell receptor beta chains from one sample, sequenced in a study of metastatic and nonmetastatic thyroid tumors. TCRdb re-called the PCR reads through MiXCR. The sample yields about 20,000 clones, under 35% seen once. Sequencing used blood. These receptors came from a female donor with papillary thyroid cancer or a benign thyroid nodule (not recorded which). Some clones in this sample may be carry-over from other donors' samples. CDR3s include the opening cysteine and the closing phenylalanine or tryptophan. The order of the fields is clone size, J gene, CDR3 length, D gene, V gene, CDR3 protein, CDR3 DNA. The D gene is left open where the match is weak. Clone size, where shown, is once, few, many, or a class for clones that have expanded.

>many|TRBJ2-1|15|TRBD2|TRBV4-2
CASSQELAGVAEQFF
TGTGCCAGCAGCCAAGAACTAGCGGGAGTAGCTGAGCAGTTCTTC
>medium-sized|TRBJ1-6|16|TRBD1|TRBV5-1
CASSLLVDRGNSPLHF
TGCGCCAGCAGCTTGTTAGTGGACAGGGGTAATTCACCCCTCCACTTT
>.|TRBJ1-5|16|TRBD1|TRBV30
CAWSIKGAASNQPQHF
TGTGCCTGGAGTATTAAGGGGGCAGCGAGCAATCAGCCCCAGCATTTT
>.|TRBJ1-2|14|.|TRBV28
CASSSAGSNYGYTF
TGTGCCAGCAGTTCAGCAGGGTCTAACTATGGCTACACCTTC
>many|TRBJ2-3|12|.|TRBV5-1
CASSWGTDTQYF
TGCGCCAGCAGCTGGGGCACAGATACGCAGTATTTT
>.|TRBJ2-7|17|TRBD2|TRBV20-1
CSARDLSAGILSYEQYF
TGCAGTGCTAGAGATCTCTCAGCGGGAATACTATCCTACGAGCAGTACTTC
>.|TRBJ1-1|17|.|TRBV13
CASSLGFVGGKNTEAFF
TGTGCCAGCAGCTTAGGTTTCGTCGGGGGGAAGAACACTGAAGCTTTCTTT
>many|TRBJ2-1|18|TRBD2|TRBV27
CASSLGLTSGRVYNEQFF
TGTGCCAGCAGTTTAGGGCTGACTAGCGGGAGGGTCTACAATGAGCAGTTCTTC
>once|TRBJ2-7|16|.|TRBV4-3
CASSQVLREWSYEQYF
TGCGCCAGCAGCCAAGTCCTTAGGGAGTGGTCCTACGAGCAGTACTTC
>.|TRBJ2-4|21|TRBD2|TRBV4-1
CASSHPADGAGTSGGGNIQYF
TGCGCCAGCAGCCACCCCGCAGACGGAGCGGGGACCTCTGGTGGGGGGAACATTCAGTACTTC
>few|TRBJ2-1|15|TRBD2|TRBV19
CASSISGAGVGEQFF
TGTGCCAGTAGTATCTCCGGGGCGGGGGTAGGTGAGCAGTTCTTC
>few|TRBJ2-7|15|TRBD1|TRBV12-3/TRBV12-4
CASSPPGQGAYEQYF
TGTGCCAGCAGTCCACCGGGACAGGGGGCCTACGAGCAGTACTTC
>many|TRBJ2-7|14|.|TRBV5-8
CASSYHGLPYEQYF
TGTGCCAGCAGCTACCACGGGCTACCCTACGAGCAGTACTTC
>few|TRBJ2-7|14|.|TRBV19
CASSISASAYEQYF
TGTGCCAGTAGTATATCAGCGAGCGCCTACGAGCAGTACTTC
>many|TRBJ2-5|11|.|TRBV20-1
CSAREGETQYF
TGCAGTGCTAGAGAAGGAGAGACCCAGTACTTC
>.|TRBJ2-1|13|.|TRBV7-2
CASSSGPWNEQFF
TGTGCCAGCAGCTCAGGGCCCTGGAATGAGCAGTTCTTC